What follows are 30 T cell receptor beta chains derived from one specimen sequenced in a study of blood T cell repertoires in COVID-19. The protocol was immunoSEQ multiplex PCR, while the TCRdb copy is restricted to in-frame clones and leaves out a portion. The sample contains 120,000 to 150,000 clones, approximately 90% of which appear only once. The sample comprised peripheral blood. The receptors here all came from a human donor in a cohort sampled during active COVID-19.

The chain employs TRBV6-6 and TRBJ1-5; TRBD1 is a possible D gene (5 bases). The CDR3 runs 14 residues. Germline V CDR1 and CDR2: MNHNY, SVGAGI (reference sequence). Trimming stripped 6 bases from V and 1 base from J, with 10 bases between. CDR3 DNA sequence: TGTGCCAGCAGCCGCCGACAGAGCAATCAGCCCCAGCATTTT. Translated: CASSRRQSNQPQHF.

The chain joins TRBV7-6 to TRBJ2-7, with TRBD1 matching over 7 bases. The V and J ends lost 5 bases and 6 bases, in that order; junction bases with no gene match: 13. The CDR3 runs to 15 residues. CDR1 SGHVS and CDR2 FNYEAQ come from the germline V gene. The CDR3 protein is CASSRTGTEDSEQYF. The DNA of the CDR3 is TGTGCCAGCAGCCGCACCGGGACAGAGGACTCCGAGCAGTACTTC.

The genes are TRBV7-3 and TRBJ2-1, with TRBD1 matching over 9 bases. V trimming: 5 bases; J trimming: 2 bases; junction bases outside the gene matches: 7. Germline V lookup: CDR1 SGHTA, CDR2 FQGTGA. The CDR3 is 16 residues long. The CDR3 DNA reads TGTGCCAGCAGCCCACAACAGGGGGCAACCTACAATGAGCAGTTCTTC. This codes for CASSPQQGATYNEQFF.

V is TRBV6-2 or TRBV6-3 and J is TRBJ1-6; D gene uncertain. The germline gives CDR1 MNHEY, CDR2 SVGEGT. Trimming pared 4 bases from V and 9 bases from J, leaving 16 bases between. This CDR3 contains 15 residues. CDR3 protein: CASSSLEAESSPLHF. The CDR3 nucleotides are TGTGCCAGCAGTTCCCTCGAGGCTGAGAGTTCACCCCTCCACTTT.

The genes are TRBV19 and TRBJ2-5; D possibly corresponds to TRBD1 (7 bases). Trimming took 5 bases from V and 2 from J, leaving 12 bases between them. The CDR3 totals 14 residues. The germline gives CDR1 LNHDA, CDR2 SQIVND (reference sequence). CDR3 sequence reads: CASSPQGRQETQYF. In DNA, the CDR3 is TGTGCCAGTAGTCCACAGGGGAGGCAAGAGACCCAGTACTTC.

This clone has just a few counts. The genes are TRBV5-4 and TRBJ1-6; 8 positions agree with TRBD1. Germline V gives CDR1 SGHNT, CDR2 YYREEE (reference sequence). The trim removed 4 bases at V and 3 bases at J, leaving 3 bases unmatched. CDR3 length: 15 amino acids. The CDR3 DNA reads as TGTGCCAGCAGCCAAGGACAGGGCTATAATTCACCCCTCCACTTT. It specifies CASSQGQGYNSPLHF. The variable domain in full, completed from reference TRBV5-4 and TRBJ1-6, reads ETGVTQSPTHLIKTRGQQVTLRCSSQSGHNTVSWYQQALGQGPQFIFQYYREEENGRGNFPPRFSGLQFPNYSSELNVNALELDDSALYLCASSQGQGYNSPLHFGNGTRLTVT.

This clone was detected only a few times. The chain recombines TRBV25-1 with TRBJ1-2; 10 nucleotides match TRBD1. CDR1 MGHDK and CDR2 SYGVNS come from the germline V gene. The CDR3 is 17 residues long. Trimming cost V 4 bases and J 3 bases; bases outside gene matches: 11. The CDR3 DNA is TGTGCCAGCAGTGGCGACTTTGGGGACAGGGGTTACTATGGCTACACCTTC. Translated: CASSGDFGDRGYYGYTF.

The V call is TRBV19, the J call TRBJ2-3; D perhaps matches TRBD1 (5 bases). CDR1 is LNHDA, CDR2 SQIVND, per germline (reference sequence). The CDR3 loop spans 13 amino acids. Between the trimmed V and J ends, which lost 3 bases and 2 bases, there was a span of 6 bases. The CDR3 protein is CASSMTVTDTQYF. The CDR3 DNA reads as TGTGCCAGTAGTATGACAGTCACAGATACGCAGTATTTT.

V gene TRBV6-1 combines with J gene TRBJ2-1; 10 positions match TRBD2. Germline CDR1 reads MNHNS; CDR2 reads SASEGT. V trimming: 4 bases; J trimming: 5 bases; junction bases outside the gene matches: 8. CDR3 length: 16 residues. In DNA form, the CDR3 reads TGTGCCAGCAGTGTACAGCGGGGGGGCTCAGACAATGAGCAGTTCTTC. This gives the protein CASSVQRGGSDNEQFF.

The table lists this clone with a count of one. As DNA, the CDR3 is TGTGCCAGCAGCCCACCCACCGGGAAGCGCTACGAGCAGTACTTC. This sequence encodes CASSPPTGKRYEQYF. The J gene is TRBJ2-7, the V gene TRBV11-2; D possibly corresponds to TRBD2 (5 bases). Trimming took 5 bases from V and 3 from J, leaving 17 bases between them. The CDR3 is 15 amino acids. Looked up from germline, CDR1 is SGHAT and CDR2 is FQNNGV.

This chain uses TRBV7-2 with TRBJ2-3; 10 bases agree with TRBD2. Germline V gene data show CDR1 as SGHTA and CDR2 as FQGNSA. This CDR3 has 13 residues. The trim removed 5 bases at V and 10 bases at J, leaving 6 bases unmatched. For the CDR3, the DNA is TGTGCCAGCAGCCTAGGGACTAGCGAGGCGCAGTATTTT. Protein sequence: CASSLGTSEAQYF.

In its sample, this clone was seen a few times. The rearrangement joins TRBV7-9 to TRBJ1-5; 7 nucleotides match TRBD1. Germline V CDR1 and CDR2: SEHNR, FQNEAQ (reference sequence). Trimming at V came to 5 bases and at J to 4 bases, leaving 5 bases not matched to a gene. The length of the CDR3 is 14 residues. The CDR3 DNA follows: TGTGCCAGCAGCCCTGGGACAGCAAATCAGCCCCAGCATTTT. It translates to CASSPGTANQPQHF. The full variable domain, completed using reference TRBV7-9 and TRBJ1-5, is DTGVSQNPRHKITKRGQNVTFRCDPISEHNRLYWYRQTLGQGPEFLTYFQNEAQLEKSRLLSDRFSAERPKGSFSTLEIQRTEQGDSAMYLCASSPGTANQPQHFGDGTRLSIL.

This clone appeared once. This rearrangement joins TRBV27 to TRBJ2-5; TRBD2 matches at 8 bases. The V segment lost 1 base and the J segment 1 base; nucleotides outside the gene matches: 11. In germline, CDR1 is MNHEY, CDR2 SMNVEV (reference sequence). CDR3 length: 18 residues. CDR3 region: CASSLYRQRGQPQETQYF. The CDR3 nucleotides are TGTGCCAGCAGTTTATATAGGCAGCGGGGGCAGCCCCAAGAGACCCAGTACTTC.

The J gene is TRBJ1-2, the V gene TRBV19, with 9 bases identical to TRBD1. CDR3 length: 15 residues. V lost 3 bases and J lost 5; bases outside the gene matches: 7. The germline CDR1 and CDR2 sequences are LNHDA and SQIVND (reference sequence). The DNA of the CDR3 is TGTGCCAGTAGTATCCTCGACAGGGGGGGATATGGCTACACCTTC. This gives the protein CASSILDRGGYGYTF.

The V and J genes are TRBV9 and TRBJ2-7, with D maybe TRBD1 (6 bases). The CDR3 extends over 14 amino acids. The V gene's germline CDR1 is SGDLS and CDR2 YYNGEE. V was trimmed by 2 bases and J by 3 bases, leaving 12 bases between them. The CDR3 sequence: CASSVGQFDYEQYF. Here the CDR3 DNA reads TGTGCCAGCAGCGTCGGACAGTTCGACTACGAGCAGTACTTC.

The CDR3 DNA sequence: TGTGCCAGCACCAGGGACAGTGAAGCTTTCTTT. As protein: CASTRDSEAFF. This chain connects TRBV12-3 or TRBV12-4 to TRBJ1-1, with 7 bases fitting TRBD1. The CDR3 loop spans 11 amino acids. The trim removed 7 bases at V and 7 bases at J, leaving 3 bases unmatched.

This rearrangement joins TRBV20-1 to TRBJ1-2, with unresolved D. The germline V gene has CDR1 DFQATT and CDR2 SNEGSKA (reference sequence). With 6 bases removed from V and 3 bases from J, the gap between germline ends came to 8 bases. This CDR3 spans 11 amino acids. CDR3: CSAKDYYGYTF. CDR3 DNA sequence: TGCAGTGCCAAGGACTACTATGGCTACACCTTC.

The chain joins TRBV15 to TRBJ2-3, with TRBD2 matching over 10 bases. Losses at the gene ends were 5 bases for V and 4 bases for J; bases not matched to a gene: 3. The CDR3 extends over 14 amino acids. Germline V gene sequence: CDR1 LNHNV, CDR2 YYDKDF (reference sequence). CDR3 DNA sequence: TGTGCCACCAGCCGAGCGGGGGGGTCAGATACGCAGTATTTT. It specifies CATSRAGGSDTQYF.

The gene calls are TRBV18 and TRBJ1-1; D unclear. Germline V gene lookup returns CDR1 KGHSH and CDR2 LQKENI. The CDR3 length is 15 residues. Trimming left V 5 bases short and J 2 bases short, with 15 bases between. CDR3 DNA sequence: TGTGCCAGCTCATGGCAGGTGCTACTCAACACTGAAGCTTTCTTT. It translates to CASSWQVLLNTEAFF. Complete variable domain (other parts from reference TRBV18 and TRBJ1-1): NAGVMQNPRHLVRRRGQEARLRCSPMKGHSHVYWYRQLPEEGLKFMVYLQKENIIDESGMPKERFSAEFPKEGPSILRIQQVVRGDSAAYFCASSWQVLLNTEAFFGQGTRLTVV.

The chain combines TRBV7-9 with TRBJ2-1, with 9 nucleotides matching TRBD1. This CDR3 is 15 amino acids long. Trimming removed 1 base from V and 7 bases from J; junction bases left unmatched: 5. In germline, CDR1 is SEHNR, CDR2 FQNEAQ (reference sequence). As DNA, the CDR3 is TGTGCCAGCAGCTTAGTTACAGGGGGCTGGAATGAGCAGTTCTTC. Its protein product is CASSLVTGGWNEQFF.

The CDR3 sequence: CASTRRGGSSYNEQFF. In DNA form, the CDR3 reads TGTGCCAGTACCCGACGGGGGGGCAGCTCCTACAATGAGCAGTTCTTC. This chain uses TRBV19 with TRBJ2-1; 8 bases fit TRBD2. V lost 7 bases, J lost 0 bases, and 8 bases stayed unmatched. The CDR3 covers 16 residues. Germline assignment: CDR1 LNHDA and CDR2 SQIVND (reference sequence).

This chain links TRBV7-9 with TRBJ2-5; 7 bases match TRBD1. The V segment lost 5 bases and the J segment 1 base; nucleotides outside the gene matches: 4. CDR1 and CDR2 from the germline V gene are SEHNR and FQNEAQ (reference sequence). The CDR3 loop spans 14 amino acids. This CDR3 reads CASSPGTVQETQYF. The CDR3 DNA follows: TGTGCCAGCAGCCCGGGGACAGTCCAAGAGACCCAGTACTTC.

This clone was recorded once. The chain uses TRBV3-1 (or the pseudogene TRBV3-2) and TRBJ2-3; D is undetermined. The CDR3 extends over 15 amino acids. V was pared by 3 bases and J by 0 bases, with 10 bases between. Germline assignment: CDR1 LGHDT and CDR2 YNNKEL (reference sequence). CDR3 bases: TGTGCCAGCAGCCAGGGCCTCAGAAGCACAGATACGCAGTATTTT. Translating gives CASSQGLRSTDTQYF.

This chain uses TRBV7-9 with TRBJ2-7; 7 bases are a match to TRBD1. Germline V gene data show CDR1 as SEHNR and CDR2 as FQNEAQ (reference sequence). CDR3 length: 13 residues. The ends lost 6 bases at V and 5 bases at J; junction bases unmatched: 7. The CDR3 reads CASSNDRAHEQYF. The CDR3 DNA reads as TGTGCCAGCAGTAACGACAGGGCACACGAGCAGTACTTC.

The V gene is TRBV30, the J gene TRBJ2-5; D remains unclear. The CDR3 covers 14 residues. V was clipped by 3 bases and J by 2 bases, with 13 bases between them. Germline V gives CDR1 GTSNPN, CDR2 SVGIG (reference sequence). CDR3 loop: CAWRETGIQETQYF. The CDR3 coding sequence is TGTGCCTGGAGGGAAACGGGTATTCAAGAGACCCAGTACTTC.

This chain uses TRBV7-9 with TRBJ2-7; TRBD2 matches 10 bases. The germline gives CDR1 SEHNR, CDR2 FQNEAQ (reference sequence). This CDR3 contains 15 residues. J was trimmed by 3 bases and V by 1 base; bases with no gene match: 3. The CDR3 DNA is TGTGCCAGCAGCTTAGAGGGACTAGCGATCTACGAGCAGTACTTC. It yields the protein CASSLEGLAIYEQYF.

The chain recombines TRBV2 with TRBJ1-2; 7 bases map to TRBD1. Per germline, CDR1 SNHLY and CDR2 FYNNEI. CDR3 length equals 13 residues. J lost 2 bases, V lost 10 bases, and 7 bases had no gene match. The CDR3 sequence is CATREGANYGYTF. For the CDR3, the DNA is TGTGCCACCAGAGAGGGGGCGAACTATGGCTACACCTTC.

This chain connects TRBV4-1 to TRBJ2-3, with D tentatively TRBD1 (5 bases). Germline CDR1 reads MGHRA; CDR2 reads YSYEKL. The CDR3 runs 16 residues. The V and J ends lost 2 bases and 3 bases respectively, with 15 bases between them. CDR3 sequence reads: CASSQYQQGRTDTQYF. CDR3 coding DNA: TGCGCCAGCAGCCAATACCAGCAGGGAAGAACAGATACGCAGTATTTT.

Here the CDR3 DNA reads TGCGCCAGCAGCCCCTGGACAGGCCCCACAGATACGCAGTATTTT. Translation gives CASSPWTGPTDTQYF. The genes are TRBV5-1 and TRBJ2-3, with 7 bases aligning to TRBD1. Germline assignment: CDR1 SGHRS and CDR2 YFSETQ. V gave up 4 bases and J gave up 2 bases; unmatched junction bases: 7. The CDR3 runs 15 residues.

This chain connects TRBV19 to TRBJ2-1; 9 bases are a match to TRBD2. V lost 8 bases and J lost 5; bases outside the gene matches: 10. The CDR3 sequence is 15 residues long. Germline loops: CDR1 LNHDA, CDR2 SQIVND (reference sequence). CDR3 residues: CASSWSSGVNNEQFF. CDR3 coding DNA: TGTGCCAGTTCCTGGTCTAGCGGGGTGAACAATGAGCAGTTCTTC.